One sample yielded the 19 T cell receptor beta chains listed below, sequenced in a study of shared clonotypes between healthy human individuals. Assay: immunoSEQ multiplex PCR; the TCRdb copy retains only in-frame clones and omits some. Counted here are some 1 million clones, 65% to 80% occurring once; the ten biggest clones make up around 1.5%. Specimen: memory CD4+ T cells sorted from blood. Indicated subset: CD45RA-negative fraction. The receptor source for this set is a man younger than 35 in good health.

The gene calls are TRBV4-3 and TRBJ1-1; 8 nucleotides line up with TRBD1. J gave up 5 bases and V 1 base, and 12 bases lay outside the gene matches. This CDR3 is 17 amino acids long. The germline V gene encodes CDR1 LGHNA and CDR2 YSLEER. CDR3 DNA sequence: TGCGCCAGCAGCCAAGGGGGGACAGGTCTCGGAAGGACTGAAGCTTTCTTT. This translates into CASSQGGTGLGRTEAFF.

The V and J genes are TRBV2 and TRBJ2-7; D not resolved. The length of the CDR3 is 13 residues. V lost 4 bases to trimming and J lost 6 bases, with 13 bases between them. Germline lookup yields CDR1 SNHLY and CDR2 FYNNEI. CDR3 loop: CASSVGPRTEQYF. The CDR3 bases are TGTGCCAGCAGTGTCGGGCCACGAACCGAGCAGTACTTC.

With regard to this clone: One junction end does not reproduce the germline sequence, and a read error may be involved. The chain combines TRBV7-7 with TRBJ1-3; D is unclear. The CDR3 loop spans 14 amino acids. The germline CDR1 and CDR2 sequences are SSHAT and FNYEAQ (reference sequence). The DNA for the CDR3 is TGTGCTAGCAGCCCCGATCCCTCTGGAAACACCATATATTTT. This encodes CASSPDPSGNTIYF.

The chain has TRBV4-1 and TRBJ2-1; D remains ambiguous. Germline V gene data show CDR1 as MGHRA and CDR2 as YSYEKL. V was trimmed by 3 bases and J by 13 bases, leaving 10 bases between them. The CDR3 is 11 residues long. The CDR3 sequence: CASSQGRQQFF. The CDR3 DNA reads as TGCGCCAGCAGCCAGGGTAGGCAACAGTTCTTC.

J is TRBJ1-1 and V is TRBV29-1, with D possibly being TRBD1 (6 bases). The CDR3 runs to 12 residues. Trimming left V 6 bases short and J 4 bases short, with 12 bases between. Germline-derived CDR1 and CDR2 are SQVTM and ANQGSEA. The DNA for the CDR3 is TGCAGCGTAGCAACAGGGCCCACTGAAGCTTTCTTT. The encoded protein is CSVATGPTEAFF. Variable domain in full (rest from reference TRBV29-1 and TRBJ1-1): SAVISQKPSRDICQRGTSLTIQCQVDSQVTMMFWYRQQPGQSLTLIATANQGSEATYESGFVIDKFPISRPNLTFSTLTVSNMSPEDSSIYLCSVATGPTEAFFGQGTRLTVV.

This clone was found once. The V call is TRBV29-1, the J call TRBJ2-1, with 7 bases fitting TRBD1. The CDR3 has 16 residues. The ends lost 7 bases at V and 0 bases at J; junction bases unmatched: 12. Germline assignment: CDR1 SQVTM and CDR2 ANQGSEA. As DNA, the CDR3 is TGCAGCGCGATATCCGGACAGGCTAGCTCCTACAATGAGCAGTTCTTC. This sequence encodes CSAISGQASSYNEQFF.

The chain combines TRBV23-1 with TRBJ2-4, with D possibly matching TRBD2 (6 bases). TRBV23-1 is known as an ORF, though its function is uncertain. The CDR3 sequence is 16 residues long. V was pared by 7 bases and J by 9 bases, with 25 bases between. As DNA, the CDR3 is TGCGCCAGCAATGGGGACTCAGGTGGCGGGTGGGGCATTCAGTACTTC. Its translation: CASNGDSGGGWGIQYF.

This clone was counted only a few times. V is TRBV5-1 and J is TRBJ1-2, with unresolved D. This CDR3 is 15 amino acids long. Germline V lookup: CDR1 SGHRS, CDR2 YFSETQ. V lost 7 bases to trimming and J lost 1 base, with 17 bases between them. The CDR3 loop reads CASRENIRDNYGYTF. The CDR3, as DNA: TGCGCCAGCCGAGAAAACATTCGAGATAACTATGGCTACACCTTC.

The V and J genes are TRBV4-3 and TRBJ2-7; unclear D gene. V was clipped by 0 bases and J by 0 bases, with 9 bases between them. CDR3 length: 15 residues. Germline V gene data show CDR1 as LGHNA and CDR2 as YSLEER. The CDR3 nucleotides read TGCGCCAGCAGCCAAGATCCCAGTAGCTCCTACGAGCAGTACTTC. It specifies CASSQDPSSSYEQYF.

V and J are TRBV5-1 and TRBJ2-3; D is unresolved. CDR3 size: 18 residues. The ends were cut back, 0 bases at V and 0 bases at J, with 17 bases in the middle. The germline V gene encodes CDR1 SGHRS and CDR2 YFSETQ. The CDR3 DNA reads TGCGCCAGCAGCTTGGGGCAGGTTTTCCCGGCTAGCACAGATACGCAGTATTTT. As protein: CASSLGQVFPASTDTQYF. Full variable domain (rest looked up from reference TRBV5-1 and TRBJ2-3): KAGVTQTPRYLIKTRGQQVTLSCSPISGHRSVSWYQQTPGQGLQFLFEYFSETQRNKGNFPGRFSGRQFSNSRSEMNVSTLELGDSALYLCASSLGQVFPASTDTQYFGPGTRLTVL.

The chain employs TRBV18 and TRBJ1-2, with D possibly matching TRBD1 (5 bases). V lost 1 base and J lost 5, with 11 bases in between. The CDR3 totals 14 residues. CDR1 and CDR2 (germline): KGHSH, LQKENI. The chain's CDR3 is CASSPLGTEYGYTF. The CDR3 coding sequence is TGTGCCAGCTCACCACTCGGGACGGAATATGGCTACACCTTC.

This chain connects TRBV7-2 to TRBJ1-6; 7 bases line up with TRBD1. From germline, CDR1 is SGHTA and CDR2 FQGNSA. V shed 4 bases and J 8 bases; nucleotides not matched to a gene: 17. The CDR3 contains 18 residues. The CDR3 loop is CASSSPKVGGRGHSPLHF. CDR3 DNA sequence: TGTGCCAGCAGCTCCCCAAAGGTAGGGGGCAGGGGTCATTCACCCCTCCACTTT.

CDR3 protein: CAWSVSPGAVYGYTF. CDR3 nucleotides: TGTGCCTGGAGTGTAAGTCCGGGGGCAGTCTATGGCTACACCTTC. The chain links TRBV30 to TRBJ1-2, with D possibly TRBD1 on 6 matching bases. The ends were cut back, 0 bases at V and 4 bases at J, with 15 bases in the middle. This CDR3 is built from 15 residues. Germline V gene lookup returns CDR1 GTSNPN and CDR2 SVGIG (reference sequence).

The rearrangement links TRBV5-1 to TRBJ2-7, with 14 bases fitting TRBD2. Germline values: CDR1 SGHRS, CDR2 YFSETQ. V shed 3 bases and J 4 bases; nucleotides not matched to a gene: 9. There are 17 residues in the CDR3. CDR3 coding DNA: TGCGCCAGCAGCTCGGGACTGACTAGCGGGGGGGTGTACGAGCAGTACTTC. Amino acids: CASSSGLTSGGVYEQYF.

The chain joins TRBV29-1 to TRBJ1-4; 7 nucleotides line up with TRBD1. Trimming took 3 bases from V and 8 from J; bases not matched to a gene: 3. This CDR3 comprises 12 residues. The V gene's germline CDR1 is SQVTM and CDR2 ANQGSEA. The DNA for the CDR3 is TGCAGCGTTGAGACAGGGAGAGAAAAACTGTTTTTT. Protein sequence: CSVETGREKLFF.

The chain carries TRBV6-4 and TRBJ2-2, with D unclear. This CDR3 contains 15 residues. With 6 bases removed from V and 4 bases from J, the gap between germline ends came to 15 bases. Looked up from germline, CDR1 is MRHNA and CDR2 is SNTAGT. The CDR3 DNA reads as TGTGCCAGCAGGAAGTTGAGTACGGGCACCGGGGAGCTGTTTTTT. Its protein is CASRKLSTGTGELFF.

The genes are TRBV5-1 and TRBJ2-5; no clear D gene. In germline, CDR1 is SGHRS, CDR2 YFSETQ. The CDR3 is made up of 13 amino acids. V dropped 0 bases and J dropped 5 bases, with 8 bases sitting between them. The CDR3: CASSLGPRETQYF. The CDR3 DNA follows: TGCGCCAGCAGCTTGGGTCCGAGGGAGACCCAGTACTTC. Using reference TRBV5-1 and TRBJ2-5 for the parts outside the CDR3, the full variable domain is KAGVTQTPRYLIKTRGQQVTLSCSPISGHRSVSWYQQTPGQGLQFLFEYFSETQRNKGNFPGRFSGRQFSNSRSEMNVSTLELGDSALYLCASSLGPRETQYFGPGTRLLVL.

The genes are TRBV2 and TRBJ1-1; no firm D call. V was clipped by 5 bases and J by 1 base, with 11 bases between them. Germline V lookup: CDR1 SNHLY, CDR2 FYNNEI. This CDR3 region has 14 residues. The CDR3 here is CASSPFAQNTEAFF. The CDR3 bases are TGTGCCAGCAGTCCTTTTGCCCAGAACACTGAAGCTTTCTTT.

V and J are TRBV14 and TRBJ1-1; D possibly corresponds to TRBD1 (6 bases). Trimming pared 7 bases from V and 3 bases from J, leaving 27 bases between. Germline assignment: CDR1 SGHDN and CDR2 FVKESK. CDR3 length: 18 amino acids. CDR3 DNA: TGTGCCAGCACCCGAAAAAAAGGGACACCTACCATGCACACTGAAGCTTTCTTT. Protein sequence: CASTRKKGTPTMHTEAFF. Full variable domain (outside the CDR3, taken from reference TRBV14 and TRBJ1-1): EAGVTQFPSHSVIEKGQTVTLRCDPISGHDNLYWYRRVMGKEIKFLLHFVKESKQDESGMPNNRFLAERTGGTYSTLKVQPAELEDSGVYFCASTRKKGTPTMHTEAFFGQGTRLTVV.